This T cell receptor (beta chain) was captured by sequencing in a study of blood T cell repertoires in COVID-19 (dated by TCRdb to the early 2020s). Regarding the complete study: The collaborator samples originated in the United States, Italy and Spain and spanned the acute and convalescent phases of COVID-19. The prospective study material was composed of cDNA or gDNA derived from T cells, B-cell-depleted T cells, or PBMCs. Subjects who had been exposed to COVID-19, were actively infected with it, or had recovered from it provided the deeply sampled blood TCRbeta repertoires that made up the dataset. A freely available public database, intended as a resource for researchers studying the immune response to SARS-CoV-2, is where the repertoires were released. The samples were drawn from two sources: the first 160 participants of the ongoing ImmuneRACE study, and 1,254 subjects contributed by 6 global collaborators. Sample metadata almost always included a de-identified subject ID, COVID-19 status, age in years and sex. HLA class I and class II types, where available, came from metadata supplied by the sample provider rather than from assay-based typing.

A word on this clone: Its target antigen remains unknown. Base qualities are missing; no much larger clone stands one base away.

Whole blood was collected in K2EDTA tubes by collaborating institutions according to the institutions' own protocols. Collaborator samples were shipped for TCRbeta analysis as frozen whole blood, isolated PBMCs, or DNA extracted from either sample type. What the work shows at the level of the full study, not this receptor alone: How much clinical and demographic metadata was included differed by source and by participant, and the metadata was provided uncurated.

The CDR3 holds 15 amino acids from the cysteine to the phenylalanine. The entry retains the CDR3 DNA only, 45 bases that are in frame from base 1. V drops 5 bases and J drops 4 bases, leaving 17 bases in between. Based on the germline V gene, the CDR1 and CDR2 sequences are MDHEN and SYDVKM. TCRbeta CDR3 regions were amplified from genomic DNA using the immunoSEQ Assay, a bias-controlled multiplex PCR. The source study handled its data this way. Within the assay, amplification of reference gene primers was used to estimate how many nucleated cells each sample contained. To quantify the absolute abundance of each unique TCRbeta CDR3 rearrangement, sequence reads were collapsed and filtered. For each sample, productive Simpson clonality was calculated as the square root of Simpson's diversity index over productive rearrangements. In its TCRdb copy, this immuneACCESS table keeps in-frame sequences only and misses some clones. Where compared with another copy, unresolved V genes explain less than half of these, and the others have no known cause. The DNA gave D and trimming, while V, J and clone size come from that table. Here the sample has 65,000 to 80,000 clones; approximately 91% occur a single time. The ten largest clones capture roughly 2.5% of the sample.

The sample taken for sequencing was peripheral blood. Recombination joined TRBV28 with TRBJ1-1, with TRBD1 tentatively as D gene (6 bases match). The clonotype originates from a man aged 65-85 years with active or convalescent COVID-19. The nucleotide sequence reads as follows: TGTGCCAGCAGTCCCGCGGGGGCAAGGGGCACTGAAGCTTTCTTT. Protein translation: CASSPAGARGTEAFF.